The 21 T cell receptor beta chains in this list originate from one sample, sequenced in a study of beta chain features in type 1 diabetes. Expressed TCRB transcripts got sequenced, as all isolated RNA was reverse transcribed. This table comes from immunoSEQ multiplex PCR, and its TCRdb copy is limited to in-frame clones, with some not included. In the table there are 300,000 to 350,000 clones, around 15% of which are singletons. Sequencing was carried out using central memory CD4+ T cells from blood. The receptor set was obtained from a man aged 25-45 years in good health.

Regarding this clone: The same CDR3 also results from other DNA sequences found in this sample. This chain uses TRBV11-2 with TRBJ2-1, with 9 bases matching TRBD1. Germline V lookup: CDR1 SGHAT, CDR2 FQNNGV. V dropped 5 bases and J dropped 6; count of bases not matched to a gene: 11. CDR3 size: 16 residues. The DNA for the CDR3 is TGTGCCAGCAGCACCCAAACAGGGGGCAGAGTCAATGAGCAGTTCTTC. Its protein product is CASSTQTGGRVNEQFF.

This clone came up a few times. This chain uses TRBV19 with TRBJ1-2, with D possibly TRBD1 on 5 matching bases. Trimming pared 4 bases from V and 5 bases from J, leaving 20 bases between. The CDR3 sequence is 16 residues long. Germline lookup yields CDR1 LNHDA and CDR2 SQIVND (reference sequence). CDR3 sequence: CASSKKGRTSFYGYTF. The CDR3 coding sequence is TGTGCCAGTAGTAAAAAGGGACGGACTAGCTTTTATGGCTACACCTTC.

This chain connects TRBV19 to TRBJ2-7; 9 nucleotides agree with TRBD1. The CDR3 spans 14 residues. In germline, CDR1 is LNHDA, CDR2 SQIVND (reference sequence). V trimming: 4 bases; J trimming: 1 base; junction bases outside the gene matches: 2. CDR3 sequence reads: CASSNGQGSYEQYF. The CDR3 DNA sequence: TGTGCCAGTAGTAACGGACAGGGGTCCTACGAGCAGTACTTC.

The chain recombines TRBV12-5 with TRBJ1-1; the D is unclear. Trimming removed 4 bases at V and 0 bases at J, with 6 bases between. The CDR3 extends over 13 amino acids. CDR1 LGHNT and CDR2 FRNRAP come from the germline V gene. The CDR3 coding sequence is TGTGCTAGTGGTTCTCCTATGAACACTGAAGCTTTCTTT. Protein: CASGSPMNTEAFF.

The V gene is TRBV27, the J gene TRBJ2-5, with TRBD1 as a possible D gene (6 bases). CDR1 is MNHEY and CDR2 is SMNVEV in the germline V gene (reference sequence). V was trimmed by 2 bases and J by 0 bases, leaving 7 bases between them. The CDR3 is 14 amino acids. In nucleotides, the CDR3 is TGTGCCAGCAGTTTACGGGACAACCAAGAGACCCAGTACTTC. Amino acids: CASSLRDNQETQYF.

A few counts support this clone. The V and J genes are TRBV11-3 and TRBJ2-5; 8 bases line up with TRBD2. This CDR3 region has 15 residues. Trimming took 7 bases from V and 0 from J; bases not matched to a gene: 7. The germline gives CDR1 SGHNT, CDR2 YENEEA. This CDR3 is CASMGSSGYQETQYF. In DNA, the CDR3 is TGTGCCAGCATGGGGTCTAGCGGGTACCAAGAGACCCAGTACTTC.

This clone has a count of ten or more. The chain uses TRBV7-2 and TRBJ2-5; no clear D. The germline CDR1 and CDR2 sequences are SGHTA and FQGNSA. The V end was cut by 4 bases, the J end by 4 bases, with 13 bases between. The CDR3 has 14 residues. The CDR3 nucleotides are TGTGCCAGCAGCTCAACCACGTCGGGAGAGACCCAGTACTTC. Translation: CASSSTTSGETQYF.

The V and J genes are TRBV6-6 and TRBJ1-1; D may be TRBD1 (5 bases). The ends were cut back, 8 bases at V and 5 bases at J, with 9 bases in the middle. CDR3 size: 11 residues. Germline V gives CDR1 MNHNY, CDR2 SVGAGI (reference sequence). This CDR3 is CASSRETEAFF. DNA for the CDR3: TGTGCCAGCTCCAGGGAAACTGAAGCTTTCTTT.

This clone was picked up many times. The V gene is TRBV5-4, the J gene TRBJ1-1; D is ambiguous. Trimming stripped 0 bases from V and 1 base from J, with 7 bases between. CDR1 and CDR2 from the germline V gene are SGHNT and YYREEE (reference sequence). The CDR3 consists of 14 residues. The CDR3 DNA is TGTGCCAGCAGCTTGGATTGGGGGAACACTGAAGCTTTCTTT. Protein product: CASSLDWGNTEAFF.

The V and J genes are TRBV9 and TRBJ2-1; D is perhaps TRBD1 (7 bases). Germline CDR1 SGDLS, CDR2 YYNGEE. The CDR3 covers 14 residues. Trimming shortened V by 4 bases and J by 12 bases, and 20 bases separated the two germline ends. The CDR3 region has the DNA TGTGCCAGCAGCCGGGGGACAGTCACAGTTGGGCAGTTCTTC. Its translation: CASSRGTVTVGQFF.

There are a few counts of this clone. This could be a read error, since a much larger clone is one nucleotide away. For the CDR3, the DNA is TGTGCCAGCAGCCAAGATGGTGGAGGGGGAGGGCCCCAGCATTTT. It codes for CASSQDGGGGGPQHF. The rearrangement links TRBV7-2 to TRBJ1-5; possible D gene TRBD1, 6 bases. Trimming stripped 5 bases from V and 9 bases from J, with 20 bases between. This CDR3 has 15 residues. The germline CDR1 and CDR2 sequences are SGHTA and FQGNSA.

This clone has a handful of counts. The V gene is TRBV4-1, the J gene TRBJ2-7; possible D gene TRBD1, 6 bases. The CDR3 is 17 residues long. The V end lost 4 bases, the J end lost 3 bases, and 22 bases lay between the germline ends. The germline V gene encodes CDR1 MGHRA and CDR2 YSYEKL. DNA for the CDR3: TGCGCCAGCAGCCTCAACAAACAGGGCCCTTACAACTACGAGCAGTACTTC. Encoded protein: CASSLNKQGPYNYEQYF.

In this sample, this clone turned up a few times. J is TRBJ1-6 and V is TRBV29-1; D remains ambiguous. V lost 6 bases and J 7 bases, leaving 13 bases between the germline ends. The CDR3 extends over 13 amino acids. CDR1 SQVTM and CDR2 ANQGSEA come from the germline V gene. The CDR3 here is CSVSGPPNSPLHF. The CDR3 coding sequence is TGCAGCGTCTCCGGGCCGCCGAATTCACCCCTCCACTTT.

A few counts support this clone. V usage is TRBV4-1 and J usage is TRBJ2-5, with D possibly matching TRBD1 (9 bases). V lost 3 bases, J lost 5 bases, and 22 bases lay in between. Germline loops: CDR1 MGHRA, CDR2 YSYEKL. The CDR3 totals 17 residues. CDR3: CASSHTSQRGTGETQYF. The DNA for the CDR3 is TGCGCCAGCAGCCACACCAGCCAGCGGGGGACAGGGGAGACCCAGTACTTC.

In its sample, this clone was seen many times. The gene calls are TRBV2 and TRBJ2-3; 9 bases are a match to TRBD2. Per germline, CDR1 SNHLY and CDR2 FYNNEI. J was trimmed by 9 bases and V by 4 bases; bases with no gene match: 11. The CDR3 runs 15 residues. Written as DNA, the CDR3 is TGTGCCAGCAGTGGCGGGGGGGCCGGTGGCTTGACGCAGTATTTT. Its translation is CASSGGGAGGLTQYF.

This clone appeared a few times. The chain carries TRBV7-2 and TRBJ2-5, with D uncertain. This CDR3 is 16 amino acids long. V was trimmed by 1 base and J by 0 bases, leaving 12 bases between them. The V gene's germline CDR1 is SGHTA and CDR2 FQGNSA. In nucleotides, the CDR3 is TGTGCCAGCAGCTTAGGGGCGCGGCCGTACCAAGAGACCCAGTACTTC. This gives the protein CASSLGARPYQETQYF.

This rearrangement joins TRBV4-3 to TRBJ1-2; D gene uncertain. Germline V gives CDR1 LGHNA, CDR2 YSLEER. CDR3 length equals 20 residues. The V and J ends lost 1 base and 3 bases respectively, with 27 bases between them. The CDR3 region has the DNA TGCGCCAGCAGCCAAGTTGGAAAACCCTGGGGAAAATCGAGTGACTATGGCTACACCTTC. Residues: CASSQVGKPWGKSSDYGYTF.

This clone turned up a few times. V usage is TRBV5-1 and J usage is TRBJ2-1; 9 bases line up with TRBD2. The trim removed 4 bases at V and 12 bases at J, leaving 8 bases unmatched. CDR3 length: 13 residues. Germline CDR1 SGHRS, CDR2 YFSETQ. CDR3 bases: TGCGCCAGCAGCACCTCTAGCGGGACGGGGCAGTTCTTC. This translates into CASSTSSGTGQFF.

V usage is TRBV19 and J usage is TRBJ2-4; 9 nucleotides align to TRBD1. The CDR3 covers 15 residues. Germline loops: CDR1 LNHDA, CDR2 SQIVND (reference sequence). After removal of 3 bases from V and 7 bases from J, the junction contained 7 bases not matched to a gene. The CDR3 region has the DNA TGTGCCAGTAGTATTGGGGGGACAGGGAGGAACATTCAGTACTTC. This sequence encodes CASSIGGTGRNIQYF.

This clone was found a few times. This rearrangement joins TRBV25-1 to TRBJ2-1, with D possibly being TRBD2 (5 bases). V lost 3 bases to trimming and J lost 4 bases, with 13 bases between them. From germline, CDR1 is MGHDK and CDR2 SYGVNS. The CDR3 has 15 residues. The CDR3 loop is CASSESGGPYNEQFF. The CDR3 DNA is TGTGCCAGCAGTGAGAGCGGAGGACCGTACAATGAGCAGTTCTTC.

V gene TRBV5-1 combines with J gene TRBJ2-3; D is perhaps TRBD1 or TRBD2 (5 bases each). The CDR3 has 15 residues. The germline CDR1 and CDR2 sequences are SGHRS and YFSETQ. Trimming shortened V by 6 bases and J by 1 base, and 15 bases separated the two germline ends. The DNA of the CDR3 is TGCGCCAGCACCATCGGGGCCACGGGCACAGATACGCAGTATTTT. As protein: CASTIGATGTDTQYF.